This T cell receptor (beta chain) is drawn from a study of shared clonotypes between healthy human individuals. Study-level information: There were three CD4 naive, three CD4 memory, two CD8 naive and one CD8 memory plates per donor. Study-wide results and limits: Sampling covered nothing but blood. Tissue TCR repertoires likely differ from those found in blood.

Profiling relied on immunoSEQ multiplex PCR, and the TCRdb table lists in-frame clones only, not all of them. The table shows about 2,500,000 clones, with over 85% occurring only once. About this clone: Antigen specificity is unknown.

The CDR3 length is 15 residues. Unmatched junction bases numbered 9, after V lost 4 bases and J lost 5 bases. Germline V lookup: CDR1 SGHNT, CDR2 YYREEE (reference sequence). A split of CD4+ cells into CD45RA+ naive and CD45RA-negative memory subsets was performed. V is TRBV5-4 and J is TRBJ1-2; 9 bases are a match to TRBD1. Sample: naive CD4+ T cells sorted from blood. Subset meaning: CD45RA+ positively selected. This clonotype originated in a man younger than 35 in good health. This CDR3 reads CASSPGTGKGYGYTF. CDR3 nucleotides: TGTGCCAGCAGCCCCGGGACAGGGAAAGGGTATGGCTACACCTTC. Looking up the rest from reference TRBV5-4 and TRBJ1-2 gives the full variable domain: ETGVTQSPTHLIKTRGQQVTLRCSSQSGHNTVSWYQQALGQGPQFIFQYYREEENGRGNFPPRFSGLQFPNYSSELNVNALELDDSALYLCASSPGTGKGYGYTFGSGTRLTVV.